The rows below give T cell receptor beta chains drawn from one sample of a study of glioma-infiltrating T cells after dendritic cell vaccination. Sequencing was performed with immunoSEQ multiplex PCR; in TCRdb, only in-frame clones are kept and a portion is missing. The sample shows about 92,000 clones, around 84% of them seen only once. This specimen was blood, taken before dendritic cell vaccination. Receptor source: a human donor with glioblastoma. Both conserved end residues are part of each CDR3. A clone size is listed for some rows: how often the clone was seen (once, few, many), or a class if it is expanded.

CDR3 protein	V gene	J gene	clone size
CASSLNRDRTRTNGYTF	TRBV27	TRBJ1-2	-
CASRDTRLMDTQYF	TRBV6-1	TRBJ2-3	-
CASSPGTEAMNTEAFF	TRBV7-9	TRBJ1-1	-
CAGGGQFTGELFF	TRBV7-2	TRBJ2-2	-
CASRTSGYSSYEQYF	TRBV6-1	TRBJ2-7	-
CASSYRDRGYNEQFF	TRBV13	TRBJ2-1	-
CASSVALTDTQYF	TRBV9	TRBJ2-3	-
CASSPTQQGAVRKNIQYF	TRBV27	TRBJ2-4	-
CASSHWTGVYEQYF	TRBV4-1	TRBJ2-7	-
CASSSTLFGTTSNQPQHF	TRBV23-1	TRBJ1-5	-
CASSTNQGAKETQYF	TRBV7-9	TRBJ2-5	-
CASSTGGSGETQYF	TRBV13	TRBJ2-5	-
CASSLVSGWNTVNYGYTF	TRBV7-9	TRBJ1-2	-
CASSFLSGQGYEQYF	TRBV7-3	TRBJ2-7	-
CASSVGLAGGGVQETQYF	TRBV2	TRBJ2-5	-
CASSLVSGGSAYEQYF	TRBV7-9	TRBJ2-7	-
CASSQGASGVYNEQFF	TRBV4-1	TRBJ2-1	-
CASSTRAGTGELFF	TRBV7-2	TRBJ2-2	few
CASSELDTLRTNEKLFF	TRBV6-1	TRBJ1-4	few
CASSVRTANTQYF	TRBV19	TRBJ2-3	-
CATQPDVGGQSTDTQYF	TRBV4-3	TRBJ2-3	-
CASRAYMGLAGVRDNEQFF	TRBV2	TRBJ2-1	-
CASQRQASSYNEQFF	TRBV5-8	TRBJ2-1	-
CASRTQGDTEAFF	TRBV7-9	TRBJ1-1	once
CASSVNNNYNEQFF	TRBV9	TRBJ2-1	-
CASSVGGLAGVTNGNEQFF	TRBV9	TRBJ2-1	-
CASSQDGQSYNEQFF	TRBV4-1	TRBJ2-1	once
CASSQSGMGHNYGYTF	TRBV23-1	TRBJ1-2	-
CASSGPQGFNSPLHF	TRBV9	TRBJ1-6	-
CASSVGTSGKSYNEQFF	TRBV9	TRBJ2-1	-
CASSHGLAGGGEQYF	TRBV11-1	TRBJ2-7	-
CASSYYRNTGELFF	TRBV6-6	TRBJ2-2	-
CASSPMGQGARETQYF	TRBV7-9	TRBJ2-5	-
CASSDRGGNQPQHF	TRBV6-5	TRBJ1-5	-
CASSAQGAINYGYTF	TRBV11-2	TRBJ1-2	-
CASSLGYGQGVNGNTIYF	TRBV7-2	TRBJ1-3	once
CASSFGTGYNYGYTF	TRBV7-2	TRBJ1-2	-
CASSQTTSADTQYF	TRBV4-1	TRBJ2-3	-
CASSLGHQTNTGELFF	TRBV5-1	TRBJ2-2	-
CASSGTGDQPQHF	TRBV19	TRBJ1-5	-
CASSLEISRGGEQYF	TRBV5-1	TRBJ2-7	once
CASSLAGETGIYF	TRBV5-1	TRBJ1-3	-
CATGQEVYGYTF	TRBV6-6	TRBJ1-2	-
CASSGGKETQYF	TRBV2	TRBJ2-5	-
CASSFSRRDIAGDEQFF	TRBV5-4	TRBJ2-1	-
CASSVEEGPYEQYF	TRBV9	TRBJ2-7	-
CASADGRMMNTEAFF	TRBV7-9	TRBJ1-1	few
CASSLWATSGGGDTQYF	TRBV28	TRBJ2-3	once